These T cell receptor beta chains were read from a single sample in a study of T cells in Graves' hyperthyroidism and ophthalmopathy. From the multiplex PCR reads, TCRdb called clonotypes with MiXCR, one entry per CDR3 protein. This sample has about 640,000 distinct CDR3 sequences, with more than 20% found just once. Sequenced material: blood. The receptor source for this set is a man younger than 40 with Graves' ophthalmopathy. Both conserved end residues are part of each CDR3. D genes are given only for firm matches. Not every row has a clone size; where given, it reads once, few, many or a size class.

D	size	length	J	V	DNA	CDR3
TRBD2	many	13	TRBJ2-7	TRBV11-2	TGTGCCAGCGTCCTAGCGGACTCCTACGAGCAGTACTTC	CASVLADSYEQYF
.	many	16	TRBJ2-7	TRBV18	TGTGCCAGCTCACCAATGTCGACTCCCACAAGATACGAGCAGTACTTC	CASSPMSTPTRYEQYF
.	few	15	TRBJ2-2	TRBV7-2	TGTGCCAGCAGCTTAGGTAGTTGGAACACCGGGGAGCTGTTTTTT	CASSLGSWNTGELFF
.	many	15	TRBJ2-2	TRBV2	TGTGCCAGCAGTCTTGCGGGTGAGGTAACCGGGGAGCTGTTTTTT	CASSLAGEVTGELFF
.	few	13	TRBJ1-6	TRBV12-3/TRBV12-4	TGTGCCAGCAGTTTAGTTGAGTTCTCACCCCTCCACTTT	CASSLVEFSPLHF
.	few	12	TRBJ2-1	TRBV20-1	TGCAGTGCACCGACAGAGTCCAATGAGCAGTTCTTC	CSAPTESNEQFF
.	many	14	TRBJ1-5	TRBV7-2	TGTGCCAGCAGCTTAGGACAGTCGGGTCAGCCCCAGCATTTT	CASSLGQSGQPQHF
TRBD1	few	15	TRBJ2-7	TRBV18	TGTGCCAGCTCACCAGGACCGGGACAGTACTACGAGCAGTACTTC	CASSPGPGQYYEQYF
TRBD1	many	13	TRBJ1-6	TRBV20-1	TGCAGTGCTCCGGGACAGGGAGGTTCACCCCTCCACTTT	CSAPGQGGSPLHF
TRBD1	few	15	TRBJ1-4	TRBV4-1	TGCGCCAGCAGCCCACTCTGGGACAGGGGCGAAAAACTGTTTTTT	CASSPLWDRGEKLFF
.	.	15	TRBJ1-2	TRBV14	TGTGCCAGCAGCCAAGATCCCACGGATAACTATGGCTACACCTTC	CASSQDPTDNYGYTF
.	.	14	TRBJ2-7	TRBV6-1	TGTGCCAGCCGCGTTGGGAGGGGGTATAACGAGCAGTACTTC	CASRVGRGYNEQYF
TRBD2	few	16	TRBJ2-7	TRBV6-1	TGTGCCAGCACTCTTCCCCCTCGTCGGGAGGGCTACGAGCAGTACTTC	CASTLPPRREGYEQYF
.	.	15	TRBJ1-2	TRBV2	TGTGCCAGCAGTGAACCCGGGGGGCGCGGCTATGGCTACACCTTC	CASSEPGGRGYGYTF
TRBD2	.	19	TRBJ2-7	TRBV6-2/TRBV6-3	TGTGCCAGCAGTTATCGGGTCACCGGGACTAGCGGTCTTACCTACGAGCAGTACTTC	CASSYRVTGTSGLTYEQYF
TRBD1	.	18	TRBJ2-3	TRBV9	TGTGCCAGCAGCGGGGCTAGGGGACAGACTTTACTCGGGGATACGCAGTATTTT	CASSGARGQTLLGDTQYF
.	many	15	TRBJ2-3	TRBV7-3	TGTGCCAGCAGCTTATTGGGGGGATCCACAGATACGCAGTATTTT	CASSLLGGSTDTQYF
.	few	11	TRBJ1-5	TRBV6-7	TGTGCCAGCAGTTACGGTAGGCCCCAGCATTTT	CASSYGRPQHF
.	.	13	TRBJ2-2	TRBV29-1	TGCAGCGGGCAGGGTGGGTTCGCCGGGGAGCTGTTTTTT	CSGQGGFAGELFF
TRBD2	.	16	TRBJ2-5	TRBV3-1	TGTGCCAGCGGCCACACCCGACTAGCGGGAGTGGAGACCCAGTACTTC	CASGHTRLAGVETQYF